The text below deals with one TCR beta chain. At least ten counts were recorded for this clonotype. It lacks a known antigen. No much larger clonotype is one base removed from it; base qualities were not supplied. PBMCs were isolated by Ficoll-Paque density gradient centrifugation. These data belong to a study of T-cell memory formation after mild COVID-19 (dated by TCRdb to about 2021). With respect to the entire study: Most TCR sequence clusters were specific to one of the two donors. Longitudinal TCRalpha and TCRbeta repertoire sequencing tracked T-cell clones expanding and contracting after mild COVID-19 in a couple of donors. Two young, previously healthy adult volunteers made up the cohort, one male and one female.

The reads were generated on an Illumina NovaSeq 6000. TCRalpha and TCRbeta cDNA libraries were built by 5'RACE with constant-segment primers, adding sample barcodes and unique molecular identifiers. RNA was extracted from every sample with Trizol reagent. Library amplification was performed in two PCR steps, and a second sample barcode and Illumina TruSeq adapters were introduced in the second step. Sequencing of libraries was performed on an Illumina NovaSeq with 2 x 150 bp paired-end reads. As for the authors' bioinformatics: With migec v1.2.7, reads were demultiplexed and then collapsed into UMI-guided consensus sequences. Using mixcr v2.1.11, the UMI consensuses were aligned to TRA and TRB V and J templates and assembled into clonotypes. Clonotypes were classified as expanded or contracted when called significant by both edgeR and NoisET, with noise models trained on biological replicates. edgeR calls used a false discovery rate-adjusted p below 0.01 and a log2 fold-change threshold of 1. As an exploratory analysis of dynamics, max-normalized trajectories of the 1000 most abundant clonotypes were examined by PCA with hierarchical clustering. Each responding clone was given a CD4 or CD8 phenotype based on the CD4+ and CD8+ repertoires, which had been sequenced separately. TCRdb cleaned the public reads at Q25 with fastp, built clones with MiXCR and kept in-frame beta chains. Merged by CDR3 protein, the rows form single entries marked with the most common genes and DNA. The V and J calls were determined by TCRdb, not by the authors. In all, the sample holds 25,000 to 35,000 distinct CDR3 sequences, and roughly 12% of those were seen once. The top ten clones comprise roughly 15% of the sample.

Here is what the overall study found, with its caveats: Clones that contracted from day 15 to 85 showed balanced CD4/CD8 phenotypes, whereas a second wave of clones that expanded from day 15 to 37 leaned towards CD4+. The second-wave clones that peaked on day 37 were not confirmed to be SARS-CoV-2 specific. Some responding clones were found in pre-infection memory, which suggests that pre-existing cross-reactive memory T cells took part in the SARS-CoV-2 response. The study covered only a couple of mild cases, and larger cohorts including severe cases with pre-infection samples were considered necessary. Contracting CD4+ clones were located mainly in the CM and EM memory subsets, whereas CD8+ clones were found to be enriched in EMRA.

Here V drops 2 bases and J drops 3 bases, and the junction holds 5 bases not matched to any gene. Reading from cysteine to phenylalanine, the CDR3 counts 16 amino acids. Left in the record is the CDR3 DNA by itself, 48 bases read in frame from the first base. As encoded in the germline V gene, CDR1 is SGHTA while CDR2 is FQGTGA. This sequence originates from an adult woman who had mild COVID-19 (a few samples of this study predate the infection). The sample titles of this study are shuffled in the database, so cell type and time point are left out; the donor was told from shared clones. Sequenced sample: PBMCs or a T cell subset sorted from them (not recorded which). The rearranged chain carries TRBV7-3 and TRBJ2-1; 9 middle bases align to TRBD2. The CDR3 protein: CASSLVGTSSYNEQFF. Here is the DNA: TGTGCCAGCAGCTTAGTCGGGACTAGCAGCTACAATGAGCAGTTCTTC.